The text below deals with one T cell receptor (beta chain). Its target is unknown. This sample is part of a study of regulatory and conventional T cells in RAG deficiency. Points from the study as a whole: Compared with controls, unique Treg TCR beta sequences dropped approximately 100-fold in Omenn syndrome and CID/AS. RAG-deficient patients showed markedly lower Shannon entropy and higher Simpson indices than control T-cell subsets. Omenn patients showed >85% Treg-Tconv overlap and shorter CDR3 lengths.

Genomic DNA came from blood regulatory T cells gated CD4+ CD25-high CD127-low. Data came from immunoSEQ multiplex PCR; TCRdb stores just in-frame clones and leaves some out. Of some 19,000 clones listed, around 90% are singletons. The CDR3 has 15 residues. The V end was cut by 6 bases, the J end by 0 bases, with 12 bases between. CDR1 and CDR2 from the germline V gene are MNHEY and SVGAGI. These same records also appear under a second study, on regulatory T cells. This second study says: The primer mix had 52 TRBV and 13 TRBJ primers.

Material: Tregs sorted from blood. The gene calls are TRBV6-5 and TRBJ1-5, with TRBD1 as a possible D gene (5 bases). The TCR comes from a human donor in good health. The chain's CDR3 is CASRKRDDSNQPQHF. The CDR3 bases are TGTGCCAGCAGAAAGAGGGACGATAGCAATCAGCCCCAGCATTTT.